This entry is about one TCR beta chain. This specimen comes from a study of blood T cell repertoires in COVID-19. On the study more broadly: Acute and convalescent COVID-19 specimens originated in the United States, Italy and Spain. PBMCs, B-cell-depleted T cells, or T cells were the source of the cDNA or gDNA that made up the material.

CDR1 and CDR2 (germline): SEHNR, FQNEAQ (reference sequence). The CDR3 length is 15 residues. V shed 1 base, J shed 1 base, and the junction held 3 bases outside the gene matches. Clones were sequenced by immunoSEQ multiplex PCR, and TCRdb holds only the in-frame ones, with some missing. This table has a few hundred thousand clones, approximately 87% appearing once. The rearrangement uses TRBV7-9 and TRBJ1-1; 7 bases agree with TRBD1. Sequences were obtained from peripheral blood. This TCR derives from a man aged 60 to 75 with acute or convalescent COVID-19. CDR3 sequence (DNA): TGTGCCAGCAGCTTAGATTACAGGGGGAACACTGAAGCTTTCTTT. Its protein product is CASSLDYRGNTEAFF. Drawing the rest from reference TRBV7-9 and TRBJ1-1, the complete variable domain is DTGVSQNPRHKITKRGQNVTFRCDPISEHNRLYWYRQTLGQGPEFLTYFQNEAQLEKSRLLSDRFSAERPKGSFSTLEIQRTEQGDSAMYLCASSLDYRGNTEAFFGQGTRLTVV.